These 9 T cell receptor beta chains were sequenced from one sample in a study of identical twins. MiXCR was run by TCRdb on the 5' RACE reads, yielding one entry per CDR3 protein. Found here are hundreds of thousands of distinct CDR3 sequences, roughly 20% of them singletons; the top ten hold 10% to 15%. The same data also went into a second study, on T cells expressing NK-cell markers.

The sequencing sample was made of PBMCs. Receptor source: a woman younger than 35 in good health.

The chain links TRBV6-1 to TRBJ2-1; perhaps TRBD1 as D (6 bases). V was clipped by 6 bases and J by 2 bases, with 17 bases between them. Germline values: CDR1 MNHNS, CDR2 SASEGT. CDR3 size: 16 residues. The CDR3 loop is CASSLQGPRAYNEQFF. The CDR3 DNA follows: TGTGCCAGCAGCCTCCAGGGGCCCAGGGCCTACAATGAGCAGTTCTTC.

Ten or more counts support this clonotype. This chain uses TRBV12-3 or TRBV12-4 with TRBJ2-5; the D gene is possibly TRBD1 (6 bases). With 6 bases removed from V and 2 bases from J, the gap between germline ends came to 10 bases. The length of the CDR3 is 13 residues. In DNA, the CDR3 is TGTGCCAGCAGGCTCCAGGGGCAAGAGACCCAGTACTTC. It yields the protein CASRLQGQETQYF.

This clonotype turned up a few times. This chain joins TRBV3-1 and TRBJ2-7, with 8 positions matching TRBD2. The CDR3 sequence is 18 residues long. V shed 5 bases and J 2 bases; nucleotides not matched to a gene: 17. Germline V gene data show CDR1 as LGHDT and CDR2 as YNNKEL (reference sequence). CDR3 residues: CASSLRESGTRHPYEQYF. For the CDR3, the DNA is TGTGCCAGCAGCTTAAGAGAATCCGGGACTAGACACCCCTACGAGCAGTACTTC.

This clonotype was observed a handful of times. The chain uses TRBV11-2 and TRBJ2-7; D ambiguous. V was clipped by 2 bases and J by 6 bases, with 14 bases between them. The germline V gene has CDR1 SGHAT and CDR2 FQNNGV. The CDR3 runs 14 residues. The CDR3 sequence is CASSLKSPSVEQYF. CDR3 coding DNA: TGTGCCAGCAGCTTAAAGTCCCCTTCCGTCGAGCAGTACTTC.

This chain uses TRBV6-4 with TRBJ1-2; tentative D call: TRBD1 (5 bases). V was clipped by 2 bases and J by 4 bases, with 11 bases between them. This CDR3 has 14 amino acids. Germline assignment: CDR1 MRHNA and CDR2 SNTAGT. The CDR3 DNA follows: TGTGCCAGCAGTGACAACACAGGCTCCTATGGCTACACCTTC. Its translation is CASSDNTGSYGYTF.

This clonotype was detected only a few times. CDR3 DNA sequence: TGTGCCAGCAGCTTAGTTCGGTGGGGGGAGCAGTTCTTC. It translates to CASSLVRWGEQFF. The chain joins TRBV7-2 to TRBJ2-1; D is possibly TRBD1 or TRBD2 (5 bases each). The germline gives CDR1 SGHTA, CDR2 FQGNSA. The CDR3 contains 13 residues. With 1 base removed from V and 10 bases from J, the gap between germline ends came to 11 bases.

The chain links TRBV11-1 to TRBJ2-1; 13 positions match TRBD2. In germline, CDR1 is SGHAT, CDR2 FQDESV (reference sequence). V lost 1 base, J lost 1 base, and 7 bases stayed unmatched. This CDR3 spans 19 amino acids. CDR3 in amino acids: CASSLGGLAGVGSYNEQFF. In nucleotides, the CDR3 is TGTGCCAGCAGCTTAGGCGGACTAGCGGGAGTGGGGTCCTACAATGAGCAGTTCTTC.

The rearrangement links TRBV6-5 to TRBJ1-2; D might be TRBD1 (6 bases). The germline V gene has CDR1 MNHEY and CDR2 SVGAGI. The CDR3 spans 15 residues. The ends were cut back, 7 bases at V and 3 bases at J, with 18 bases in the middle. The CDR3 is CASTVTGRFDYGYTF. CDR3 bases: TGTGCCAGCACGGTTACAGGGAGGTTCGACTATGGCTACACCTTC.

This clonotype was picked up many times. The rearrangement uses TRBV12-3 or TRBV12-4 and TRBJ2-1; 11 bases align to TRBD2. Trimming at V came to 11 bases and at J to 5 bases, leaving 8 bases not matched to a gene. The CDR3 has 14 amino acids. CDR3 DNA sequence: TGTGCCGTCCGGGGGACTAGCGGTGACAATGAGCAGTTCTTC. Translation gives CAVRGTSGDNEQFF.